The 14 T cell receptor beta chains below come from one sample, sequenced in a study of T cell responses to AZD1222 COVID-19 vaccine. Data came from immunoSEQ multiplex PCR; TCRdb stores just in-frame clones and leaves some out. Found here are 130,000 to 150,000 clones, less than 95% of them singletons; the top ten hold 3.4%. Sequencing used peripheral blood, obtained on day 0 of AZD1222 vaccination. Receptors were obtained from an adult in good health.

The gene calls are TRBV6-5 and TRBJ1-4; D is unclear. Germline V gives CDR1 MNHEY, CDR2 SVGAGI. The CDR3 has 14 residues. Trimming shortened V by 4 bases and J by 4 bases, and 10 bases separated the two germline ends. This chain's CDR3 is CASSSSRLNEKLFF. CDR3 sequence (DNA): TGTGCCAGCAGTTCCTCGAGGCTTAATGAAAAACTGTTTTTT.

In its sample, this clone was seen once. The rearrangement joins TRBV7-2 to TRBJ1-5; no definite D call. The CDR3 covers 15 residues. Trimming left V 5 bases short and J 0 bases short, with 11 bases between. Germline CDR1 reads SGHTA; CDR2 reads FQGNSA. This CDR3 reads CASSPALFSNQPQHF. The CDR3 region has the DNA TGTGCCAGCAGCCCAGCATTGTTTAGCAATCAGCCCCAGCATTTT.

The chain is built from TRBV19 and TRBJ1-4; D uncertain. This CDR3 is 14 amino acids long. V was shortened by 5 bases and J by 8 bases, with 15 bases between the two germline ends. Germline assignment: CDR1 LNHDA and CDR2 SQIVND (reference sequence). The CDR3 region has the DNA TGTGCCAGTAGTCCCCGGGCAGGAAAGGAAAAACTGTTTTTT. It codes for CASSPRAGKEKLFF. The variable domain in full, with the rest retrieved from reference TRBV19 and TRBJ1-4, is DGGITQSPKYLFRKEGQNVTLSCEQNLNHDAMYWYRQDPGQGLRLIYYSQIVNDFQKGDIAEGYSVSREKKESFPLTVTSAQKNPTAFYLCASSPRAGKEKLFFGSGTQLSVL.

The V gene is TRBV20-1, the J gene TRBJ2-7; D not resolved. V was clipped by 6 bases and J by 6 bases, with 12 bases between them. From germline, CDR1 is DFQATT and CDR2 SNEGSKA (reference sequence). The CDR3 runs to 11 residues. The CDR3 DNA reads TGCAGTGCACGGAGAGCTTTCGAGCAGTACTTC. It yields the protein CSARRAFEQYF.

The CDR3, as DNA: TGTGCCAGCAGTTACTGGGGGGGCGGATCTAACTATGGCTACACCTTC. Translation: CASSYWGGGSNYGYTF. This rearrangement joins TRBV6-5 to TRBJ1-2, with D possibly matching TRBD1 (6 bases). CDR3 length: 16 residues. The germline V gene encodes CDR1 MNHEY and CDR2 SVGAGI. Trimming shortened V by 1 base and J by 0 bases, and 12 bases separated the two germline ends.

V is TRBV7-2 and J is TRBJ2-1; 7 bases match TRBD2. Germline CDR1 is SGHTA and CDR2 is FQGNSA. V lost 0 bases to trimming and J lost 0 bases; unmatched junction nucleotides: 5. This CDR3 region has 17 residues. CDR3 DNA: TGTGCCAGCAGCTTAGCGGGAGGGATGAGCTCCTACAATGAGCAGTTCTTC. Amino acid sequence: CASSLAGGMSSYNEQFF.

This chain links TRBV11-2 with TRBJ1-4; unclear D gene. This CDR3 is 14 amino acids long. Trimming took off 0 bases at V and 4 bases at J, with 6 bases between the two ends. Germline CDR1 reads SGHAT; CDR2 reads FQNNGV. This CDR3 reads CASSLDGLNEKLFF. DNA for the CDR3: TGTGCCAGCAGCTTAGACGGCCTTAATGAAAAACTGTTTTTT.

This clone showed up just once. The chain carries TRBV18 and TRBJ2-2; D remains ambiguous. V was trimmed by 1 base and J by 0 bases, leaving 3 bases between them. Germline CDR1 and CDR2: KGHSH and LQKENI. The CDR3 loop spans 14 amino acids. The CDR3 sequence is CASSPLSNTGELFF. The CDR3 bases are TGTGCCAGCTCACCACTCTCGAACACCGGGGAGCTGTTTTTT.

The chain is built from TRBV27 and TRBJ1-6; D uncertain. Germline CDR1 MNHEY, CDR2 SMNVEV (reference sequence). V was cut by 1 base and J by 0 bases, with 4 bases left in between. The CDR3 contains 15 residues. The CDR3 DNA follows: TGTGCCAGCAGTTTATGGAGCTCCTATAATTCACCCCTCCACTTT. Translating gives CASSLWSSYNSPLHF.

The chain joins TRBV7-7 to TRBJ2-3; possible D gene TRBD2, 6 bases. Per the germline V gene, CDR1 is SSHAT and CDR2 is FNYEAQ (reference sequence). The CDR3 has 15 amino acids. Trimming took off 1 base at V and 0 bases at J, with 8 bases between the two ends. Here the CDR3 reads CASSLGGTSTDTQYF. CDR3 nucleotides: TGTGCCAGCAGCTTAGGAGGGACTAGCACAGATACGCAGTATTTT.

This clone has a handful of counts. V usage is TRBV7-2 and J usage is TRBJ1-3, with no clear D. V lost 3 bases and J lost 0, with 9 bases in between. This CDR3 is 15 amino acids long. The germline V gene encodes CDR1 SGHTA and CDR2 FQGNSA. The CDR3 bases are TGTGCCAGCAGCTTCCCGGGCTTCTCTGGAAACACCATATATTTT. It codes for CASSFPGFSGNTIYF. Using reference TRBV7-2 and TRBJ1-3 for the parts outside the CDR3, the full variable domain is GAGVSQSPSNKVTEKGKDVELRCDPISGHTALYWYRQSLGQGLEFLIYFQGNSAPDKSGLPSDRFSAERTGGSVSTLTIQRTQQEDSAVYLCASSFPGFSGNTIYFGEGSWLTVV.

In DNA, the CDR3 is TGCGCCAGCAGCTTGGAGACCAGGGGGCTTGGCTACACCTTC. Protein product: CASSLETRGLGYTF. The V call is TRBV5-1, the J call TRBJ1-2, with 8 bases identical to TRBD1. This CDR3 has 14 amino acids. Per germline, CDR1 SGHRS and CDR2 YFSETQ. J was trimmed by 7 bases and V by 0 bases; bases with no gene match: 5.

The CDR3 nucleotides are TGCGCCAGCAGCACCACAGGGGACTCTGGAAACACCATATATTTT. Its translation is CASSTTGDSGNTIYF. The chain combines TRBV5-1 with TRBJ1-3; 7 nucleotides line up with TRBD1. The CDR3 totals 15 residues. The germline V gene encodes CDR1 SGHRS and CDR2 YFSETQ. With 4 bases clipped from V and 0 bases from J, the junction kept 4 bases outside the gene matches.

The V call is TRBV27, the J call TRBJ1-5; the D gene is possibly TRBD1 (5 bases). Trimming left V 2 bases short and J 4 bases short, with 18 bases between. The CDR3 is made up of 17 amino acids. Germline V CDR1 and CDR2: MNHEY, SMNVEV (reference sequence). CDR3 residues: CASSLKGVSAGNQPQHF. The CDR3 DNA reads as TGTGCCAGCAGTTTAAAAGGGGTCAGTGCGGGGAATCAGCCCCAGCATTTT.